The next 20 T cell receptor beta chains were all read from a single sample in a study of CD8+ T cells in alopecia areata. Treatment reported: oral pan-JAK inhibitor, 5-10 mg twice daily. Extracted RNA was reverse transcribed, and the resulting cDNA served as sequencing template. Clones were sequenced by immunoSEQ multiplex PCR, and TCRdb holds only the in-frame ones, with some missing. Here the sample spans about 210,000 clones, roughly 40% being singletons. This material consisted of CD4+ T cells sorted from blood, taken at approximately week 37, from a patient treated with tofacitinib. The receptor set was obtained from a human donor with alopecia areata.

This clone turned up a few times. The chain is built from TRBV19 and TRBJ2-1; D remains unclear. CDR3 length: 13 residues. Between the trimmed V and J ends, which lost 10 bases and 5 bases, there was a span of 15 bases. Looked up from germline, CDR1 is LNHDA and CDR2 is SQIVND (reference sequence). CDR3 amino acids: CAIHSSQDNEQFF. The DNA for the CDR3 is TGTGCCATCCACAGTTCTCAAGACAATGAGCAGTTCTTC.

A few counts support this clone. This chain uses TRBV30 with TRBJ2-1, with TRBD2 identical over 12 bases. Germline assignment: CDR1 GTSNPN and CDR2 SVGIG (reference sequence). V was pared by 5 bases and J by 9 bases, with 17 bases of the junction left unmatched. The CDR3 runs to 17 residues. Here the CDR3 reads CAWEGTSGFSRHSEQFF. The CDR3 nucleotides read TGTGCCTGGGAGGGGACTAGCGGGTTTTCTCGGCACAGTGAGCAGTTCTTC.

This clone was detected ten times or more. The chain combines TRBV7-9 with TRBJ2-1, with 8 bases lining up with TRBD2. J was trimmed by 15 bases and V by 6 bases; bases with no gene match: 4. Germline lookup yields CDR1 SEHNR and CDR2 FQNEAQ (reference sequence). The CDR3 has 10 amino acids. CDR3 in amino acids: CASSRTSPFF. The CDR3 region has the DNA TGTGCCAGCAGTCGGACTAGCCCGTTCTTC.

For this clone: Other DNA variants within this sample encode the same CDR3. This chain joins TRBV5-1 and TRBJ2-5; D may be TRBD2 (5 bases). Trimming stripped 0 bases from V and 1 base from J, with 7 bases between. The CDR3 is made up of 14 amino acids. CDR1 and CDR2 (germline): SGHRS, YFSETQ. CDR3 loop: CASSLGGPQETQYF. CDR3 sequence (DNA): TGCGCCAGCAGCTTGGGAGGGCCCCAAGAGACCCAGTACTTC.

CDR3 residues: CASSPGVLRYGYTF. In DNA form, the CDR3 reads TGTGCCAGCAGCCCCGGGGTGTTACGGTATGGCTACACCTTC. The J gene is TRBJ1-2, the V gene TRBV7-2; unclear D gene. Germline V gene sequence: CDR1 SGHTA, CDR2 FQGNSA. The CDR3 loop spans 14 amino acids. The V gene lost 5 bases and the J gene lost 5 bases, with 15 bases spanning the gap. The whole variable domain, remainder taken from reference TRBV7-2 and TRBJ1-2, is GAGVSQSPSNKVTEKGKDVELRCDPISGHTALYWYRQSLGQGLEFLIYFQGNSAPDKSGLPSDRFSAERTGGSVSTLTIQRTQQEDSAVYLCASSPGVLRYGYTFGSGTRLTVV.

The rearrangement links TRBV7-3 to TRBJ2-1; 10 bases match TRBD2. With 1 base clipped from V and 8 bases from J, the junction kept 2 bases outside the gene matches. The CDR3 has 14 amino acids. Germline CDR1 is SGHTA and CDR2 is FQGTGA. The CDR3 bases are TGTGCCAGCAGCTTAAAGCGGGAGGGCCATGAGCAGTTCTTC. It translates to CASSLKREGHEQFF. Looking up the rest from reference TRBV7-3 and TRBJ2-1 gives the full variable domain: GAGVSQTPSNKVTEKGKYVELRCDPISGHTALYWYRQSLGQGPEFLIYFQGTGAADDSGLPNDRFFAVRPEGSVSTLKIQRTERGDSAVYLCASSLKREGHEQFFGPGTRLTVL.

The chain has TRBV25-1 and TRBJ1-2, with TRBD1 matching over 9 bases. This CDR3 is built from 13 residues. Losses at the gene ends were 8 bases for V and 7 bases for J; bases not matched to a gene: 8. Germline values: CDR1 MGHDK, CDR2 SYGVNS. CDR3 sequence: CASQKQGATGYTF. The CDR3 coding sequence is TGTGCCAGCCAAAAACAGGGGGCAACTGGCTACACCTTC.

The chain has TRBV6-5 and TRBJ2-5; D unresolved. There are 11 residues in the CDR3. Germline-derived CDR1 and CDR2 are MNHEY and SVGAGI. With 6 bases removed from V and 7 bases from J, the gap between germline ends came to 9 bases. CDR3: CASRKSGTQYF. The CDR3 region has the DNA TGTGCCAGCAGGAAATCTGGGACCCAGTACTTC.

This chain uses TRBV2 with TRBJ1-2; possible D gene TRBD1, 5 bases. Germline V lookup: CDR1 SNHLY, CDR2 FYNNEI. The V and J ends lost 3 bases and 8 bases respectively, with 13 bases between them. The length of the CDR3 is 13 residues. The CDR3 is CASSDGGITGYTF. CDR3 DNA sequence: TGTGCCAGCAGTGACGGGGGTATTACCGGCTACACCTTC.

This clone has a handful of counts. The chain employs TRBV7-3 and TRBJ2-7, with D perhaps matching TRBD2 (6 bases). Trimming shortened V by 6 bases and J by 6 bases, and 15 bases separated the two germline ends. CDR1 SGHTA and CDR2 FQGTGA come from the germline V gene. There are 13 residues in the CDR3. CDR3 amino acids: CASSDAGLSEQYF. The CDR3 DNA reads as TGTGCCAGCAGTGACGCGGGGTTGTCCGAGCAGTACTTC. Combining the CDR3 with reference TRBV7-3 and TRBJ2-7 gives the whole variable domain GAGVSQTPSNKVTEKGKYVELRCDPISGHTALYWYRQSLGQGPEFLIYFQGTGAADDSGLPNDRFFAVRPEGSVSTLKIQRTERGDSAVYLCASSDAGLSEQYFGPGTRLTVT.

This chain connects TRBV29-1 to TRBJ2-7; D is perhaps TRBD2 (6 bases). The germline CDR1 and CDR2 sequences are SQVTM and ANQGSEA. V shed 1 base and J shed 2 bases, with 18 bases lying between them. The CDR3 runs to 16 residues. CDR3 bases: TGCAGCGTTGAAGGGGGAGGTAGGGGCCCTCCCTACGAGCAGTACTTC. Its protein is CSVEGGGRGPPYEQYF.

As for this clone: The identical CDR3 is also encoded by other nucleotide sequences in the sample. V usage is TRBV18 and J usage is TRBJ2-5; D is perhaps TRBD1 (6 bases). Germline CDR1 and CDR2: KGHSH and LQKENI. The length of the CDR3 is 12 residues. Trimming pared 2 bases from V and 5 bases from J, leaving 6 bases between. CDR3 in amino acids: CASSPGGETQYF. CDR3 DNA: TGTGCCAGCTCACCAGGGGGCGAGACCCAGTACTTC.

The chain employs TRBV5-1 and TRBJ2-5, with D unclear. V lost 4 bases and J 4 bases, leaving 20 bases between the germline ends. The CDR3 covers 16 residues. Germline V gene sequence: CDR1 SGHRS, CDR2 YFSETQ. CDR3: CASSLSLDLPGETQYF. In nucleotides, the CDR3 is TGCGCCAGCAGCCTCTCCTTGGACCTCCCGGGAGAGACCCAGTACTTC.

The chain uses TRBV6-1 and TRBJ1-2; the D is unclear. Deletions cut 6 bases from V and 4 bases from J, with 9 bases between. CDR1 is MNHNS and CDR2 is SASEGT in the germline V gene. This CDR3 is built from 12 residues. The CDR3 DNA reads TGTGCCAGCAGCCGTGGAATCTATGGCTACACCTTC. This codes for CASSRGIYGYTF.

The chain employs TRBV5-1 and TRBJ2-3; D unclear. V lost 5 bases to trimming and J lost 0 bases, with 7 bases between them. From germline, CDR1 is SGHRS and CDR2 YFSETQ. The CDR3 is made up of 13 amino acids. CDR3 protein: CASRDGSTDTQYF. As DNA, the CDR3 is TGCGCCAGCAGGGACGGGAGCACAGATACGCAGTATTTT. Complete variable domain (other parts from reference TRBV5-1 and TRBJ2-3): KAGVTQTPRYLIKTRGQQVTLSCSPISGHRSVSWYQQTPGQGLQFLFEYFSETQRNKGNFPGRFSGRQFSNSRSEMNVSTLELGDSALYLCASRDGSTDTQYFGPGTRLTVL.

The chain joins TRBV18 to TRBJ2-3, with 8 nucleotides matching TRBD2. Unmatched junction bases numbered 5, after V lost 3 bases and J lost 0 bases. Germline V gene sequence: CDR1 KGHSH, CDR2 LQKENI. This CDR3 contains 16 residues. CDR3 loop: CASSPQLAGSTDTQYF. The DNA for the CDR3 is TGTGCCAGCTCACCCCAGCTAGCGGGTAGCACAGATACGCAGTATTTT.

The chain uses TRBV13 and TRBJ1-5; 8 nucleotides line up with TRBD1. The CDR3 extends over 14 amino acids. Per the germline V gene, CDR1 is PRHDT and CDR2 is FYEKMQ (reference sequence). V gave up 3 bases and J gave up 3 bases; unmatched junction bases: 1. This CDR3 is CASSLGQVNQPQHF. CDR3 bases: TGTGCCAGCAGCTTGGGACAGGTCAATCAGCCCCAGCATTTT.

In its sample, this clone was seen a few times. This sequence joins TRBV5-8 and TRBJ1-3; tentative D call: TRBD1 (5 bases). Germline-derived CDR1 and CDR2 are SGHTS and YDEGEE. This CDR3 region has 16 residues. V shed 3 bases and J shed 4 bases, with 17 bases lying between them. The CDR3 DNA reads as TGTGCCAGCAGCTCCCCTGACAGACCTTTAGGAAACACCATATATTTT. It yields the protein CASSSPDRPLGNTIYF.

V usage is TRBV5-1 and J usage is TRBJ2-2; D unclear. Germline V CDR1 and CDR2: SGHRS, YFSETQ. The CDR3 is made up of 13 amino acids. V dropped 4 bases and J dropped 4 bases, with 8 bases sitting between them. The CDR3 reads CASSNPSTGELFF. Here the CDR3 DNA reads TGCGCCAGCAGCAACCCAAGCACCGGGGAGCTGTTTTTT.

CDR3 nucleotides: TGTGCCTGGAGCACCGGGACTAGCGGATACAATGAGCAGTTCTTC. Its protein product is CAWSTGTSGYNEQFF. V usage is TRBV30 and J usage is TRBJ2-1; TRBD2 agrees at 11 bases. The CDR3 length is 15 residues. With 3 bases clipped from V and 4 bases from J, the junction kept 5 bases outside the gene matches. CDR1 and CDR2 (germline): GTSNPN, SVGIG (reference sequence).